One and the same sample provided the 30 T cell receptor beta chains below, sequenced in a study of post-analysis software for immune sequencing data. Overall study results and limits: Roughly 5 TRBV segments, TRBV5-6, TRBV5-1 and TRBV20-1 among them, were found more frequent in patients than controls.

These TCRs' antigens remain unknown. Unique molecular identifiers were carried by the TCR beta cDNA libraries. In TCRdb, the PCR reads were re-called with MiXCR into one record per CDR3 protein. Of about 540,000 distinct CDR3 sequences in the sample, roughly 34% were seen once. Sequencing was performed on blood. All receptors derive from a girl aged 2 to 17 with multiple sclerosis.

This rearrangement joins TRBV6-5 to TRBJ2-7; D call uncertain. V lost 5 bases to trimming and J lost 0 bases, with 14 bases between them. CDR1 is MNHEY, CDR2 SVGAGI, per germline. The CDR3 extends over 15 amino acids. Written as DNA, the CDR3 is TGTGCCAGCAGTCTCTTGGCTTCCAGCTCCTACGAGCAGTACTTC. This gives the protein CASSLLASSSYEQYF.

This clonotype was seen once. The junction differs from germline at one of its ends, possibly a read error. The chain uses TRBV4-1 and TRBJ1-2; D call uncertain. The CDR3 consists of 14 residues. CDR1 and CDR2 from the germline V gene are MGHRA and YSYEKL. CDR3 protein: CASTQGPVFYGYTF. The CDR3 bases are TGCGCCAGCACCCAAGGGCCTGTGTTTTATGGCTACACCTTC.

The rearrangement links TRBV6-2 or TRBV6-3 to TRBJ2-1; TRBD1 matches at 8 bases. Losses at the gene ends were 0 bases for V and 6 bases for J; bases not matched to a gene: 7. Germline CDR1 MNHEY, CDR2 SVGEGT. This CDR3 is built from 16 residues. This CDR3 is CASSYSLDRVFNEQFF. CDR3 nucleotides: TGTGCCAGCAGTTACTCCCTGGACAGGGTTTTCAATGAGCAGTTCTTC.

V and J are TRBV7-9 and TRBJ1-2; a possible D gene is TRBD1 (5 bases). The CDR3 has 15 residues. V was shortened by 2 bases and J by 0 bases, with 10 bases between the two germline ends. The germline CDR1 and CDR2 sequences are SEHNR and FQNEAQ (reference sequence). The CDR3 sequence is CASSLFAGANYGYTF. The CDR3 DNA is TGTGCCAGCAGCTTATTCGCGGGGGCTAACTATGGCTACACCTTC.

This clonotype was observed a handful of times. The V call is TRBV6-6, the J call TRBJ1-2, with 11 bases that match TRBD1. Trimming cost V 4 bases and J 3 bases; bases outside gene matches: 4. This CDR3 is 15 amino acids long. Germline-derived CDR1 and CDR2 are MNHNY and SVGAGI (reference sequence). CDR3 residues: CASSSRTGGHYGYTF. Here the CDR3 DNA reads TGTGCCAGCAGTTCAAGGACAGGGGGCCACTATGGCTACACCTTC.

The chain is built from TRBV25-1 and TRBJ1-2, with unresolved D. Germline loops: CDR1 MGHDK, CDR2 SYGVNS. Trimming took off 4 bases at V and 8 bases at J, with 20 bases between the two ends. This CDR3 has 15 residues. CDR3 sequence: CASSALPGAWSGYTF. CDR3 sequence (DNA): TGTGCCAGCAGTGCCCTACCGGGAGCCTGGTCGGGCTACACCTTC.

This clonotype has more than one count but fewer than ten. The rearrangement joins TRBV20-1 to TRBJ2-5; weak D call: TRBD2 (6 bases). Germline loops: CDR1 DFQATT, CDR2 SNEGSKA (reference sequence). The CDR3 extends over 16 amino acids. V gave up 3 bases and J gave up 4 bases, with 21 bases separating them. CDR3 nucleotide sequence: TGCAGTGCTAGTCCCCTCCGGAGGGGCATTGTAGAGACCCAGTACTTC. Protein sequence: CSASPLRRGIVETQYF.

This clonotype has a handful of counts. V is TRBV5-6 and J is TRBJ1-1; TRBD1 agrees at 7 bases. J lost 4 bases, V lost 0 bases, and 9 bases had no gene match. The CDR3 has 16 residues. Germline V CDR1 and CDR2: SGHDT, YYEEEE. The CDR3 here is CASSLGQGRWGTEAFF. The CDR3 DNA sequence: TGTGCCAGCAGCTTGGGACAGGGCAGGTGGGGCACTGAAGCTTTCTTT.

This clonotype was seen more than once but under ten times. J is TRBJ2-7 and V is TRBV10-2; TRBD1 aligns across 8 bases. The DNA matches TRBJ2-5 better at its end, which makes the J call doubtful. The germline CDR1 and CDR2 sequences are WSHSY and SAAADI. The CDR3 totals 13 residues. DNA for the CDR3: TGCGCCAGCAGTGCGACAGGGGCCGAGACCCAGTACTTC. Amino acid sequence: CASSATGAETQYF.

This clonotype was seen a few times. The genes are TRBV7-2 and TRBJ2-7; no definite D call. This CDR3 has 15 amino acids. Trimming left V 7 bases short and J 2 bases short, with 18 bases between. Germline CDR1 and CDR2: SGHTA and FQGNSA. CDR3 sequence (DNA): TGTGCCAGCACATCTTACCCGGACCCAACCTACGAGCAGTACTTC. This translates into CASTSYPDPTYEQYF.

This clonotype was counted a few times. V is TRBV20-1 and J is TRBJ2-3, with 12 bases matching TRBD2. The CDR3 runs to 17 residues. Trimming took 2 bases from V and 2 from J; bases not matched to a gene: 8. Germline V gene sequence: CDR1 DFQATT, CDR2 SNEGSKA (reference sequence). In DNA, the CDR3 is TGCAGTGCTAGACGAGGACTAGCGGGGACCCTCACAGATACGCAGTATTTT. This encodes CSARRGLAGTLTDTQYF.

The chain has TRBV5-1 and TRBJ1-2, with 7 bases fitting TRBD1. The V segment lost 4 bases and the J segment 0 bases; nucleotides outside the gene matches: 6. The CDR3 totals 15 residues. The germline gives CDR1 SGHRS, CDR2 YFSETQ. CDR3 in amino acids: CASSEGQPTNYGYTF. For the CDR3, the DNA is TGCGCCAGCAGCGAGGGACAGCCAACTAACTATGGCTACACCTTC.

The rearrangement uses TRBV6-1 and TRBJ1-2; D is uncertain. With 6 bases removed from V and 10 bases from J, the gap between germline ends came to 21 bases. The germline V gene has CDR1 MNHNS and CDR2 SASEGT. CDR3 length: 14 residues. CDR3 in amino acids: CASSDSMLGLLYTF. CDR3 bases: TGTGCCAGCAGCGATTCCATGTTAGGGTTGCTCTACACCTTC.

This clonotype was detected a few times. The chain couples TRBV24-1 to TRBJ1-1; D gene unclear. Germline lookup yields CDR1 KGHDR and CDR2 SFDVKD. The CDR3 is made up of 12 amino acids. V shed 5 bases and J shed 5 bases, with 8 bases lying between them. The CDR3 DNA reads as TGTGCCACCAGTGGTTTAAAGACTGAAGCTTTCTTT. Translation: CATSGLKTEAFF.

This clonotype turned up a few times. The genes are TRBV5-6 and TRBJ2-5, with D unresolved. From germline, CDR1 is SGHDT and CDR2 YYEEEE. This CDR3 contains 15 residues. The V end lost 0 bases, the J end lost 2 bases, and 11 bases lay between the germline ends. CDR3 sequence reads: CASSLGTTYQETQYF. CDR3 nucleotide sequence: TGTGCCAGCAGCTTGGGTACTACCTATCAAGAGACCCAGTACTTC.

V and J are TRBV20-1 and TRBJ2-3; 7 nucleotides agree with TRBD1. The length of the CDR3 is 13 residues. With V trimmed by 8 bases and J by 2 bases, 7 bases remained unmatched. Germline CDR1 reads DFQATT; CDR2 reads SNEGSKA (reference sequence). CDR3 amino acids: CSPRDRITDTQYF. DNA of the CDR3: TGCAGTCCCCGGGACAGAATCACAGATACGCAGTATTTT.

V gene TRBV20-1 combines with J gene TRBJ2-7; D gene ambiguous. Germline assignment: CDR1 DFQATT and CDR2 SNEGSKA (reference sequence). The CDR3 consists of 15 residues. Trimming left V 5 bases short and J 0 bases short, with 17 bases between. In DNA form, the CDR3 reads TGCAGTGCTCCCAACTTTATTTTAAGCTCCTACGAGCAGTACTTC. This codes for CSAPNFILSSYEQYF.

This clonotype appeared a few times. The rearrangement links TRBV9 to TRBJ2-1; 10 bases line up with TRBD1. Germline V CDR1 and CDR2: SGDLS, YYNGEE. The junction had 19 bases not matched to a gene; V was cut back by 4 bases and J by 3 bases. This CDR3 spans 20 amino acids. The CDR3 DNA is TGTGCCAGCAGCCCCCGGGGGGGACAGGGGCCGAAAAGACTCTACAATGAGCAGTTCTTC. Its translation: CASSPRGGQGPKRLYNEQFF.

This clonotype appeared once. The gene calls are TRBV20-1 and TRBJ2-7; tentatively, D is TRBD1 (6 bases). The germline CDR1 and CDR2 sequences are DFQATT and SNEGSKA (reference sequence). The CDR3 spans 13 residues. The V end was cut by 1 base, the J end by 5 bases, with 12 bases between. The CDR3 region is CSARGTVIDEQYF. The DNA of the CDR3 is TGCAGTGCTAGAGGGACAGTTATCGACGAGCAGTACTTC.

A word on this clonotype: Relative to the germline gene, one junction end is altered; a read error may explain this. The V and J genes are TRBV5-1 and TRBJ2-6; D perhaps matches TRBD1 (5 bases). CDR3 length equals 16 residues. Looked up from germline, CDR1 is SGHRS and CDR2 is YFSETQ. This CDR3 is CASSPTATSGANALTF. The CDR3 DNA is TGCGCCAGCAGTCCGACTGCCACATCTGGGGCCAACGCCCTGACTTTC.

This clonotype was found a few times. The V gene is TRBV12-3 or TRBV12-4, the J gene TRBJ2-5; 7 bases match TRBD1. This CDR3 is built from 16 residues. V shed 5 bases and J 3 bases; nucleotides not matched to a gene: 12. The CDR3 DNA reads as TGTGCCAGCAGTCCCTACGGGACAGCGCTTAAAGAGACCCAGTACTTC. This translates into CASSPYGTALKETQYF.

This sequence joins TRBV12-3 or TRBV12-4 and TRBJ2-7, with D maybe TRBD1 (6 bases). The CDR3 has 11 residues. V lost 5 bases and J lost 7, with 9 bases in between. The CDR3 nucleotides read TGTGCCAGCAGTGGACAGTTTGAGCAGTACTTC. It yields the protein CASSGQFEQYF.

This chain links TRBV20-1 with TRBJ1-2; TRBD1 matches at 11 bases. Germline V gene data show CDR1 as DFQATT and CDR2 as SNEGSKA (reference sequence). V was clipped by 0 bases and J by 6 bases; unmatched bases: 3. This CDR3 spans 14 amino acids. The CDR3, as DNA: TGCAGTGCTAGAGAGGACAGGGGGCATCATGGCTACACCTTC. Protein product: CSAREDRGHHGYTF.

This clonotype was recorded a few times. The genes are TRBV10-1 and TRBJ2-3, with a weak D call TRBD1 (5 bases). CDR3 length: 13 amino acids. In germline, CDR1 is WNHNN, CDR2 SYGVQD (reference sequence). Trimming pared 2 bases from V and 5 bases from J, leaving 8 bases between. In nucleotides, the CDR3 is TGCGCCAGCAGTGAGCCGCAGGGAGATACGCAGTATTTT. This codes for CASSEPQGDTQYF.

The chain employs TRBV6-5 and TRBJ1-5; 7 positions agree with TRBD1. V lost 6 bases and J lost 15; bases outside the gene matches: 14. The germline V gene encodes CDR1 MNHEY and CDR2 SVGAGI. CDR3 size: 13 residues. CDR3 coding DNA: TGTGCCAGCAGGACCCGTGGACAGGTCAATCCGCATTTT. It yields the protein CASRTRGQVNPHF.

This clonotype was detected only a few times. The chain recombines TRBV20-1 with TRBJ1-1, with D possibly being TRBD1 (6 bases). From germline, CDR1 is DFQATT and CDR2 SNEGSKA (reference sequence). The CDR3 is 13 amino acids. V lost 6 bases and J 4 bases, leaving 15 bases between the germline ends. The CDR3 reads CSAPAQGPTEAFF. Written as DNA, the CDR3 is TGCAGTGCCCCCGCACAGGGTCCCACTGAAGCTTTCTTT.

This chain connects TRBV28 to TRBJ2-1, with TRBD2 identical over 13 bases. CDR1 is MDHEN, CDR2 SYDVKM, per germline. Trimming removed 5 bases from V and 15 bases from J; junction bases left unmatched: 10. The CDR3 covers 14 residues. This chain's CDR3 is CASSPLTSGGLRFF. The CDR3 DNA sequence: TGTGCCAGCAGTCCCCTGACTAGCGGGGGGCTACGGTTCTTC.

The rearrangement uses TRBV4-1 and TRBJ1-1; D gene ambiguous. Per the germline V gene, CDR1 is MGHRA and CDR2 is YSYEKL. The CDR3 contains 14 residues. V was pared by 1 base and J by 0 bases, with 6 bases between. In DNA form, the CDR3 reads TGCGCCAGCAGCCAAGGAAACTTGAACACTGAAGCTTTCTTT. This sequence encodes CASSQGNLNTEAFF.

In this sample, this clonotype turned up many times. The chain joins TRBV9 to TRBJ2-7; 8 bases align to TRBD1. In germline, CDR1 is SGDLS, CDR2 YYNGEE. The CDR3 runs to 17 residues. J lost 0 bases, V lost 0 bases, and 8 bases had no gene match. The CDR3 region has the DNA TGTGCCAGCAGCGTAGAGGACGGGACAGGCAGCTCCTACGAGCAGTACTTC. Translation: CASSVEDGTGSSYEQYF.

CDR3 residues: CSATAGFGSYNSPLHF. The DNA of the CDR3 is TGCAGTGCTACAGCAGGATTTGGCTCCTATAATTCACCCCTCCACTTT. The chain links TRBV20-1 to TRBJ1-6; no reliable D call. Germline V gene lookup returns CDR1 DFQATT and CDR2 SNEGSKA (reference sequence). The CDR3 runs 16 residues. Between the trimmed V and J ends, which lost 4 bases and 0 bases, there was a span of 13 bases.